This note documents a single T cell receptor beta chain sequence. This sample was included in a study of blood T cell repertoires in COVID-19. CDR1 and CDR2 from the germline V gene are MDHEN and SYDVKM. Between the trimmed V and J ends, which lost 1 base and 0 bases, there was a span of 12 bases. The CDR3 length is 16 residues. Sequenced by immunoSEQ multiplex PCR; TCRdb stores in-frame clones only, minus some. Of approximately 300,000 clones in the sample, around 86% were seen once. This clonotype was obtained from a man aged 55 to 70 who had recovered from COVID-19. Sequenced: PBMCs or T cells enriched from blood (not recorded which). The rearrangement links TRBV28 to TRBJ1-1; D remains unclear. CDR3 coding DNA: TGTGCCAGCAGTTTATTGCAGGCTCTAATGAACACTGAAGCTTTCTTT. This gives the protein CASSLLQALMNTEAFF. Full variable domain (rest looked up from reference TRBV28 and TRBJ1-1): DVKVTQSSRYLVKRTGEKVFLECVQDMDHENMFWYRQDPGLGLRLIYFSYDVKMKEKGDIPEGYSVSREKKERFSLILESASTNQTSMYLCASSLLQALMNTEAFFGQGTRLTVV.